The T cell receptor beta chain described here comes from a study of T cell repertoires in cytomegalovirus infection. Study background: The study used recently identified HLA-C-restricted and well-studied HLA-B-restricted CMV epitopes. Public TCR beta signatures marked donors with CMV infection and the matching HLA. Findings of the study overall: There were HLA-C-restricted CMV-specific TCR beta clonotypes dominating the ex vivo response.

TCRdb reanalysed the reads using MiXCR and keeps one entry per CDR3 protein. The sample gives 300,000 or so distinct CDR3 sequences, around 25% of which show up once; roughly 13% is in the top ten. CDR1 SGHTA and CDR2 FQGNSA come from the germline V gene. There are 14 residues in the CDR3. The V and J ends lost 5 bases and 6 bases, in that order; junction bases with no gene match: 4. Comment on this clonotype: Its antigen is unknown.

Source: cultured PBMCs, taken from culture after CMV antigen stimulation. This chain joins TRBV7-2 and TRBJ1-4; 9 bases match TRBD1. The receptor comes from a human donor in good health (CMV status not recorded). Some clones in this sample may be carry-over from other donors' samples. The CDR3 loop is CASSPGTGYEKLFF. The CDR3 DNA follows: TGTGCCAGCAGCCCCGGGACAGGGTATGAAAAACTGTTTTTT.